This is a list of T cell receptor beta chains from one sample in a study of blood T cells in healthy people across ages. TCRdb reprocessed the 5' RACE reads with MiXCR, giving one entry per CDR3 protein. The table lists approximately 900,000 distinct CDR3 sequences, around 29% of them singletons. The sample was also linked to a second study, of T cells of mothers and their children.

The sequenced sample consisted of blood. The receptor source for this set is a woman between 40 and 50 years old in good health. The CDR3 runs from the conserved cysteine through the conserved F or W. A D gene is named only where the DNA matches it firmly. Clone size is shown for a subset of rows, as once, few, many or a class of expanded clone.

size	J	D	V	CDR3	DNA
many	TRBJ2-5	TRBD1	TRBV20-1	CSASRTGQETQYF	TGCAGTGCTTCCCGGACAGGACAAGAGACCCAGTACTTC
few	TRBJ1-6	NA	TRBV7-3	CASSSHKDSPLHF	TGTGCCAGCAGCTCCCACAAGGATTCACCCCTCCACTTT
few	TRBJ1-2	NA	TRBV7-9	CASSLSEWNYGYTF	TGTGCCAGCAGCTTAAGTGAGTGGAACTATGGCTACACCTTC
many	TRBJ2-5	NA	TRBV5-1	CASSLALTRRGETQYF	TGCGCCAGCAGCTTGGCTCTGACTCGTCGGGGCGAGACCCAGTACTTC
NA	TRBJ2-7	TRBD2	TRBV7-2	CASSYGLAFSYEQYF	TGTGCCAGCAGTTATGGACTAGCATTCTCCTACGAGCAGTACTTC
once	TRBJ1-5	NA	TRBV6-6	CASSYVAGWSNQPQHF	TGTGCCAGCAGTTACGTTGCAGGGTGGAGCAATCAGCCCCAGCATTTT
NA	TRBJ2-3	TRBD2	TRBV4-3	CASSQGTSSVVGTQYF	TGCGCCAGCAGCCAAGGGACTAGTTCGGTGGTGGGTACGCAGTATTTT
few	TRBJ1-2	NA	TRBV15	CATSRDQGQATNYGYTF	TGTGCCACCAGCAGAGATCAGGGGCAGGCGACTAACTATGGCTACACCTTC
NA	TRBJ1-6	TRBD1	TRBV5-1	CASSLGDRFGSPLHF	TGCGCCAGCAGCTTGGGGGACAGGTTCGGCTCACCCCTCCACTTT
NA	TRBJ1-2	TRBD1	TRBV5-4	CASSIGQGPVTYGYTF	TGTGCCAGCAGCATCGGACAGGGGCCTGTCACATATGGCTACACCTTC
few	TRBJ2-1	TRBD2	TRBV5-1	CASSLATSSNERFF	TGCGCCAGCAGCTTGGCGACTAGCAGCAATGAGCGGTTCTTC
few	TRBJ2-1	NA	TRBV7-8	CASSLYLGATNEQFF	TGTGCCAGCAGCTTATACCTGGGGGCGACGAATGAGCAGTTCTTC
NA	TRBJ2-5	TRBD1	TRBV5-1	CASSTETGSQETQYF	TGCGCCAGCAGCACAGAGACAGGGAGCCAAGAGACCCAGTACTTC
many	TRBJ2-7	TRBD2	TRBV5-1	CASSLGSGGTYEQYF	TGCGCCAGCAGCTTGGGTAGCGGGGGGACCTACGAGCAGTACTTC